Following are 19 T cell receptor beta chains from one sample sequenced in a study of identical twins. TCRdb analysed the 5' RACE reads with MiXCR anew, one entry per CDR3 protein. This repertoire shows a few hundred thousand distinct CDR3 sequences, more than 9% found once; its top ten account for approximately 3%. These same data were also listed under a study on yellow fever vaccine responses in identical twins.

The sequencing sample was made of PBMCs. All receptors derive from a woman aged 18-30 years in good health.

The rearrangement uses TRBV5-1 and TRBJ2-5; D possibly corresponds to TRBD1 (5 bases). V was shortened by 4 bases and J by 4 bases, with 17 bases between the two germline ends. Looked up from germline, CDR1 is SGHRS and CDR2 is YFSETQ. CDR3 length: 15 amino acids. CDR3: CASSKQAPTRETQYF. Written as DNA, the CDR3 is TGCGCCAGCAGCAAACAGGCCCCGACGAGAGAGACCCAGTACTTC.

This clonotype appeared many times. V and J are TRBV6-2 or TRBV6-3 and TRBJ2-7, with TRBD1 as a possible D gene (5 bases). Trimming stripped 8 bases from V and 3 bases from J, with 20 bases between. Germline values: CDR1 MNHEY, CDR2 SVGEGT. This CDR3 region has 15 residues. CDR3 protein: CASQGDFQPSYEQYF. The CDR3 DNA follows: TGTGCCAGCCAGGGCGATTTCCAACCGAGCTACGAGCAGTACTTC.

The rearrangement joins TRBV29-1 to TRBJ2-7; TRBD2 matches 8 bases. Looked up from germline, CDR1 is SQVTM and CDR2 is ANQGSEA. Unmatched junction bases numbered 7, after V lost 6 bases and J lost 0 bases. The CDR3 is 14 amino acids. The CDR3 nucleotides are TGCAGCGTGGGACTAGTTGGGAGCTCCTACGAGCAGTACTTC. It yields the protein CSVGLVGSSYEQYF.

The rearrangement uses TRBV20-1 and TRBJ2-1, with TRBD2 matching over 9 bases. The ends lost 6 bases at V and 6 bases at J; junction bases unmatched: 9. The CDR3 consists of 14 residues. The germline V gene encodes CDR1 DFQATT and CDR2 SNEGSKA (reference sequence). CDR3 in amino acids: CSAPPGLAFNEQFF. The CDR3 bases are TGCAGTGCGCCACCGGGACTAGCTTTCAATGAGCAGTTCTTC.

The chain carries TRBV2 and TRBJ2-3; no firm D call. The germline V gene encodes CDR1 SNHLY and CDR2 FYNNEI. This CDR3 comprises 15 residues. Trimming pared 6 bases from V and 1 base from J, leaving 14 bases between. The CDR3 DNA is TGTGCCAGCAGCCAATCCCCCGCCGGCACAGATACGCAGTATTTT. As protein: CASSQSPAGTDTQYF.

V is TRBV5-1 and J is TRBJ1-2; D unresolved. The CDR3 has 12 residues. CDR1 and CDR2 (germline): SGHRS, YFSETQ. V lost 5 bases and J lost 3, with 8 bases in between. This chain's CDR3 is CASSRKDYGYTF. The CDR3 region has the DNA TGCGCCAGCAGTCGAAAAGACTATGGCTACACCTTC.

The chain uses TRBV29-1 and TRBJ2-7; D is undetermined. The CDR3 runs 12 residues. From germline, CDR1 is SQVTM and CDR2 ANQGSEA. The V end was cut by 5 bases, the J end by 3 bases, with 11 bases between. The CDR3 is CSVLGRFYEQYF. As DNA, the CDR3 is TGCAGCGTTCTGGGTCGATTCTACGAGCAGTACTTC.

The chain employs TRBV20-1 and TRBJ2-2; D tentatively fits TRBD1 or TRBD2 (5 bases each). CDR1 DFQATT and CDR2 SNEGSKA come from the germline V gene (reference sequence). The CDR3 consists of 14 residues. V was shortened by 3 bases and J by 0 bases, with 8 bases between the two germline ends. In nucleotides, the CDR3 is TGCAGTGCTAGGGGGACGACGAACACCGGGGAGCTGTTTTTT. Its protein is CSARGTTNTGELFF.

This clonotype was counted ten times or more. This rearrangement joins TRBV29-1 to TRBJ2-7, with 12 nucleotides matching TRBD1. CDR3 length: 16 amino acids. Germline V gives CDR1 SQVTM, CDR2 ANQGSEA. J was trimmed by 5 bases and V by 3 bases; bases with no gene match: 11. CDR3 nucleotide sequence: TGCAGCGTTGAGGGAACGGGGACAGGGGGCCGACACGAGCAGTACTTC. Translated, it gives CSVEGTGTGGRHEQYF.

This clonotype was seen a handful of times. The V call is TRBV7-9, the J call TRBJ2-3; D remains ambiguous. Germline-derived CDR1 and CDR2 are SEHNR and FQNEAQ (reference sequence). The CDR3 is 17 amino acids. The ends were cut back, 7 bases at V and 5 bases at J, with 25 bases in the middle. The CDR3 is CASTDPPSNREIDTQYF. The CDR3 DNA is TGTGCCAGCACCGACCCCCCTTCTAACCGCGAGATAGATACGCAGTATTTT.

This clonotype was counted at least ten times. The CDR3, as DNA: TGTGCCAGCAGCCGTGGACTAGCGGGGGGGACCTACAATGAGCAGTTCTTC. This codes for CASSRGLAGGTYNEQFF. The chain has TRBV3-1 and TRBJ2-1; 15 bases match TRBD2. CDR3 size: 17 residues. Germline lookup yields CDR1 LGHDT and CDR2 YNNKEL (reference sequence). V lost 4 bases to trimming and J lost 2 bases; unmatched junction nucleotides: 3.

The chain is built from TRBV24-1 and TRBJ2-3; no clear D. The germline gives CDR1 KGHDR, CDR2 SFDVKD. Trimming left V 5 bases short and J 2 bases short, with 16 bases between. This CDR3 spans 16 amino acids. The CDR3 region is CATSVADPHNTDTQYF. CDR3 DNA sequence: TGTGCCACCAGTGTCGCGGACCCTCACAACACAGATACGCAGTATTTT.

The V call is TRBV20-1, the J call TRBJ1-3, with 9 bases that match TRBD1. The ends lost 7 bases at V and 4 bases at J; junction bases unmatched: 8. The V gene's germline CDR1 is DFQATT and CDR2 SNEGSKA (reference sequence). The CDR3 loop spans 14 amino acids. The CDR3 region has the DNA TGCAGTGTCGCTGGACAGGGGAACGGAAACACCATATATTTT. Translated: CSVAGQGNGNTIYF.

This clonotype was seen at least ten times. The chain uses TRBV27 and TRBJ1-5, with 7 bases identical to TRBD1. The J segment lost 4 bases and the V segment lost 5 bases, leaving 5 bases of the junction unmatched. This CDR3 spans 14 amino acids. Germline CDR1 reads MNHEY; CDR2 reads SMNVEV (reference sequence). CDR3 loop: CASSRAGGNQPQHF. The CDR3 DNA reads TGTGCCAGCAGTAGGGCAGGGGGAAATCAGCCCCAGCATTTT.

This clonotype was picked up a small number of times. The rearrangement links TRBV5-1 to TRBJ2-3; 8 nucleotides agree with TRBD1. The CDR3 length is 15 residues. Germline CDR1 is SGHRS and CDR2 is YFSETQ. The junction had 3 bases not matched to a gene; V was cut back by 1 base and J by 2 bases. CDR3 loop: CASSLSGQATDTQYF. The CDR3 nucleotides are TGCGCCAGCAGCTTGTCGGGACAGGCCACAGATACGCAGTATTTT.

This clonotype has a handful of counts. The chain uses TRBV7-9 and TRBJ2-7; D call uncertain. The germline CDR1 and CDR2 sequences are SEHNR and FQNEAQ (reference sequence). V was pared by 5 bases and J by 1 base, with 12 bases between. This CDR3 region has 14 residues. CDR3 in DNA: TGTGCCAGCAGCGAAGAGACTCCTTCCTACGAGCAGTACTTC. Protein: CASSEETPSYEQYF.

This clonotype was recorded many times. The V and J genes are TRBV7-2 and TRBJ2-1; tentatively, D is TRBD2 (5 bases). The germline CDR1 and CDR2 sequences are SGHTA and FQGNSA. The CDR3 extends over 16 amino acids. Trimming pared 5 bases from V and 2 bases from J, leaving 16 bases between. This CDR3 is CASSPSLAEAYNEQFF. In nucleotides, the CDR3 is TGTGCCAGCAGCCCGTCCCTAGCCGAAGCCTACAATGAGCAGTTCTTC.

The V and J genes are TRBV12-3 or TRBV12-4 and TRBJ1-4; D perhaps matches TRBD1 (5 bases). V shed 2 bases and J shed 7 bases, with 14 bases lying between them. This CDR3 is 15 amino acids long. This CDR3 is CASSLKAGWGEKLFF. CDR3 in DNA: TGTGCCAGCAGTTTAAAGGCAGGGTGGGGTGAAAAACTGTTTTTT.

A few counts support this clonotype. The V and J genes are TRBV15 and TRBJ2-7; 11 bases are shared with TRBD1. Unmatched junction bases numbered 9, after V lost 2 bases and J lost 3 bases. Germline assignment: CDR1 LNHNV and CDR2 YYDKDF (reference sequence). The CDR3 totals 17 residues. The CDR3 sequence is CATSRRTGGLRYYEQYF. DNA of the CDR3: TGTGCCACCAGCAGACGGACAGGGGGCCTGAGATACTACGAGCAGTACTTC.